Given below is one TCR beta chain in context. The CDR3 runs 21 residues. Germline V gene lookup returns CDR1 SNHLY and CDR2 FYNNEI. Deletions cut 4 bases from V and 0 bases from J, with 29 bases between. The data belong to a study of control samples from healthy donors and cancer patients. Clones were sequenced by immunoSEQ multiplex PCR, and TCRdb holds only the in-frame ones, with some missing. In the table there are roughly 76,000 clones, roughly 94% of which are singletons. The specimen was blood. The rearrangement uses TRBV2 and TRBJ2-3; D is unresolved. This TCR came from a woman aged 18-30 years in good health. DNA for the CDR3: TGTGCCAGCAGTGCACAGTTAGGTGGATTCCCGGGCCCACCTAGCACAGATACGCAGTATTTT. It translates to CASSAQLGGFPGPPSTDTQYF.